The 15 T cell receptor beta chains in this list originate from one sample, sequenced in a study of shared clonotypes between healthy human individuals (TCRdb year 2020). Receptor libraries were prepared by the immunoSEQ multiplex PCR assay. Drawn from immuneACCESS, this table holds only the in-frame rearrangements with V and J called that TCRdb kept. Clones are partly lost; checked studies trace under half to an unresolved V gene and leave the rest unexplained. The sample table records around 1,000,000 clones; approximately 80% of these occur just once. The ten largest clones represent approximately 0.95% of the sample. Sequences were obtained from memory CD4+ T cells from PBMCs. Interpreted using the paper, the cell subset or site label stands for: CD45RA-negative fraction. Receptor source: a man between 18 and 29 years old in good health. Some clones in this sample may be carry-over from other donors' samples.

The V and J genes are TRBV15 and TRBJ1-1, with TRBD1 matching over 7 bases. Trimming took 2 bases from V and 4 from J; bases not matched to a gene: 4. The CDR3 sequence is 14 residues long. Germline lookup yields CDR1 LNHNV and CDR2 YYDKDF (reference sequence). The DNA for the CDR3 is TGTGCCACCAGCAGAAAGGGGACAGTCACTGAAGCTTTCTTT. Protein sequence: CATSRKGTVTEAFF.

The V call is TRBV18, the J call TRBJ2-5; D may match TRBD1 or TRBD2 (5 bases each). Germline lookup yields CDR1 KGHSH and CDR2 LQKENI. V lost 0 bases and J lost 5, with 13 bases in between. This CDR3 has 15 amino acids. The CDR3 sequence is CASSPPGTFQETQYF. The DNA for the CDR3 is TGTGCCAGCTCACCACCCGGGACGTTCCAGGAGACCCAGTACTTC.

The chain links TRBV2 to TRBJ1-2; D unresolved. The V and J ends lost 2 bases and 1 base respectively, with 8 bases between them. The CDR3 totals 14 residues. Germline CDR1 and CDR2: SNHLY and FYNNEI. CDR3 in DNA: TGTGCCAGCAGTGAAACCAGGTATAACTATGGCTACACCTTC. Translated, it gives CASSETRYNYGYTF. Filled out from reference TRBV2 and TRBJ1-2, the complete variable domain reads EPEVTQTPSHQVTQMGQEVILRCVPISNHLYFYWYRQILGQKVEFLVSFYNNEISEKSEIFDDQFSVERPDGSNFTLKIRSTKLEDSAMYFCASSETRYNYGYTFGSGTRLTVV.

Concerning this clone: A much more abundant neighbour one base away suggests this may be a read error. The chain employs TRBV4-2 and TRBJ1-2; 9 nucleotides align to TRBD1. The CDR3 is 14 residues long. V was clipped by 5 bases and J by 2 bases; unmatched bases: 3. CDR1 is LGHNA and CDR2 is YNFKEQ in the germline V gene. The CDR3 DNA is TGTGCCAGCAGCTTGGACAGGGGCAACTATGGCTACACCTTC. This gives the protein CASSLDRGNYGYTF.

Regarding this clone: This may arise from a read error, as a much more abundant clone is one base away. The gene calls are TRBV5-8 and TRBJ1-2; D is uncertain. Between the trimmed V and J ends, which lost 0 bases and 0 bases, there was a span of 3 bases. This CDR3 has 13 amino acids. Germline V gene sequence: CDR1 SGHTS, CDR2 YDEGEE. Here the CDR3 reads CASSLGANYGYTF. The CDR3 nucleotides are TGTGCCAGCAGCTTGGGGGCTAACTATGGCTACACCTTC.

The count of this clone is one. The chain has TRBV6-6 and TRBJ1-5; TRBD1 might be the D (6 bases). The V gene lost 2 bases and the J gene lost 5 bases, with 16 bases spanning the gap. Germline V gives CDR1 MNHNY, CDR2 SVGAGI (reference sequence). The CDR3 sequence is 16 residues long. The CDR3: CASSYGDRRRDQPQHF. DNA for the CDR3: TGTGCCAGCAGTTACGGTGACAGGCGAAGGGATCAGCCCCAGCATTTT.

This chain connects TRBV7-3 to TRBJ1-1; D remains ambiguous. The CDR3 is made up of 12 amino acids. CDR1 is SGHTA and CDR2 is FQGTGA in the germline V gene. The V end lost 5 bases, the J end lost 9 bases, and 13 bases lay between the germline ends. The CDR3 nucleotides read TGTGCCAGCAGCCCCGGGTCCGTTCAAGCTTTCTTT. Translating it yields CASSPGSVQAFF.

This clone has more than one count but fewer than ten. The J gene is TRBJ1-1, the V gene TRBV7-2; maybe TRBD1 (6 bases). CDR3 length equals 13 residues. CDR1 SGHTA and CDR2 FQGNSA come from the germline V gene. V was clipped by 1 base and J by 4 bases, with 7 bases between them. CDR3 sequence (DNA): TGTGCCAGCAGCTTAGAGGGGGTCACTGAAGCTTTCTTT. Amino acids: CASSLEGVTEAFF.

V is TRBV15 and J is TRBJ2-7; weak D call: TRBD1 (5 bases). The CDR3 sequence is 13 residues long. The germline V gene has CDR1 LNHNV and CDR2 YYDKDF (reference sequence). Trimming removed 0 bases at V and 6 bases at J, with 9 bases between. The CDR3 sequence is CATSRDYRGEQYF. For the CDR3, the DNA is TGTGCCACCAGCAGAGATTATAGGGGCGAGCAGTACTTC.

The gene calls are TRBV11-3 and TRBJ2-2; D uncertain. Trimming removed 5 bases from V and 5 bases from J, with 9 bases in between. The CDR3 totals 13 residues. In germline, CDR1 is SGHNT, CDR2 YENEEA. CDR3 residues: CASSQVVTGELFF. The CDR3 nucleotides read TGTGCCAGCAGCCAAGTAGTAACCGGGGAGCTGTTTTTT.

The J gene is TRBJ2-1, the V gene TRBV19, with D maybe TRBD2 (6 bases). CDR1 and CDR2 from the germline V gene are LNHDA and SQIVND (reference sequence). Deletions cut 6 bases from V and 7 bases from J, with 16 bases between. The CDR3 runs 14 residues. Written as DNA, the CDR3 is TGTGCCAGTAGCTCGGCAACTAGCAGGAATGAGCAGTTCTTC. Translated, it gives CASSSATSRNEQFF.

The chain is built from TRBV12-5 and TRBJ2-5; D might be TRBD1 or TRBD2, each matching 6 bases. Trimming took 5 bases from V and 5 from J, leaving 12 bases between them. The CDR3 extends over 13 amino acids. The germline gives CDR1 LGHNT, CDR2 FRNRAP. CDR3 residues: CASGGGGSETQYF. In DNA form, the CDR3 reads TGTGCTAGTGGTGGAGGGGGATCGGAGACCCAGTACTTC. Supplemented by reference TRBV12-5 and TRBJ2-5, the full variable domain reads DARVTQTPRHKVTEMGQEVTMRCQPILGHNTVFWYRQTMMQGLELLAYFRNRAPLDDSGMPKDRFSAEMPDATLATLKIQPSEPRDSAVYFCASGGGGSETQYFGPGTRLLVL.

The CDR3 sequence is CASSLPGQGGSAFF. As DNA, the CDR3 is TGCGCCAGCAGCTTGCCGGGACAGGGGGGCTCGGCTTTCTTT. The gene calls are TRBV5-1 and TRBJ1-1, with 11 bases fitting TRBD1. This CDR3 comprises 14 residues. In germline, CDR1 is SGHRS, CDR2 YFSETQ. Unmatched junction bases numbered 7, after V lost 1 base and J lost 11 bases. The full variable domain, rest sourced from reference TRBV5-1 and TRBJ1-1, is KAGVTQTPRYLIKTRGQQVTLSCSPISGHRSVSWYQQTPGQGLQFLFEYFSETQRNKGNFPGRFSGRQFSNSRSEMNVSTLELGDSALYLCASSLPGQGGSAFFGQGTRLTVV.

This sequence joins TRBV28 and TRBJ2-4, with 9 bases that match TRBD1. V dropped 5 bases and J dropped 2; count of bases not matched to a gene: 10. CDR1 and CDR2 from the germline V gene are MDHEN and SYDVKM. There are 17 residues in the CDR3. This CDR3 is CASSPQTGGASKNIQYF. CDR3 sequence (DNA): TGTGCCAGCAGTCCACAAACAGGGGGCGCTTCCAAAAACATTCAGTACTTC.

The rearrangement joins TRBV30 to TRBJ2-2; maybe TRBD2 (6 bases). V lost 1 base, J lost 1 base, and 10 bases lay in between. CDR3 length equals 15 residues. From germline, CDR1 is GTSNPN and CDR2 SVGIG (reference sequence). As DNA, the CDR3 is TGTGCCTGGAGTGAACTAGCAAGGAACACCGGGGAGCTGTTTTTT. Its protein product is CAWSELARNTGELFF.